This T cell receptor beta chain was recovered during a study of T cell repertoires in cytomegalovirus infection (dated by TCRdb to about 2019). Describing the broader study: The peptide stimulations were aimed at well-studied HLA-B-restricted epitopes as well as recently identified HLA-C-restricted CMV epitopes, whose presentation resists viral immunomodulation. The HLA type of each donor mattered for the analysis, because public TCR beta signatures pointed to carriage of CMV infection along with the matching HLA type. Points the paper makes about the study in general: The ex vivo response was dominated by HLA-C-restricted CMV-specific TCR beta clonotypes, which also provided the single most frequent clonotype in two of eight donors. Carriers of CMV infection plus the relevant HLA type were discriminated by the cumulative frequency of public TCR beta family members in the study cohort and in an independent 352-donor cohort.

The cysteine opens and the phenylalanine closes a CDR3 of 15 amino acids. The only DNA kept is the CDR3, 45 bases in frame from the first base. Sequences SQVTM (CDR1) and ANQGSEA (CDR2) are obtained from the germline V gene. The junction shows trimming of 4 bases on V and 1 base on J, and the gene matches do not reach 4 bases of it. Reading the label with the study, this specimen's treatment or condition is: in vitro stimulation with specific CMV peptide epitopes to enrich CMV-specific T cells. These reads were obtained on an Illumina HiSeq 1500. TCRdb reprocessing: public reads trimmed at Q25 with fastp, clones called with MiXCR, in-frame beta chains kept. Every CDR3 protein is listed once, alongside the most common genes and DNA of its rows. This sample is represented by about 24,000 distinct CDR3 sequences; roughly 20% of them were singletons. Roughly nine tenths of the sample is in the top ten clones.

In regard to this clonotype: This clone's antigen is unknown. Base qualities were left out, and no much larger clone turns up one base away.

The sequence derives from a human donor in good health (CMV status not recorded). Some clones in this sample may be carry-over from other donors' samples. In this chain, TRBV29-1 is recombined with TRBJ1-4; 9 bases in the junction line up with TRBD1. The sample was CD8+ T cells from cultured PBMCs, taken from culture after CMV antigen stimulation. The CDR3 corresponds to CSVALTGGTNEKLFF. The DNA reads TGCAGCGTTGCTTTGACAGGGGGAACTAATGAAAAACTGTTTTTT. Joined to the reference TRBV29-1 and TRBJ1-4 proteins, this CDR3 gives the full variable domain: SAVISQKPSRDICQRGTSLTIQCQVDSQVTMMFWYRQQPGQSLTLIATANQGSEATYESGFVIDKFPISRPNLTFSTLTVSNMSPEDSSIYLCSVALTGGTNEKLFFGSGTQLSVL.